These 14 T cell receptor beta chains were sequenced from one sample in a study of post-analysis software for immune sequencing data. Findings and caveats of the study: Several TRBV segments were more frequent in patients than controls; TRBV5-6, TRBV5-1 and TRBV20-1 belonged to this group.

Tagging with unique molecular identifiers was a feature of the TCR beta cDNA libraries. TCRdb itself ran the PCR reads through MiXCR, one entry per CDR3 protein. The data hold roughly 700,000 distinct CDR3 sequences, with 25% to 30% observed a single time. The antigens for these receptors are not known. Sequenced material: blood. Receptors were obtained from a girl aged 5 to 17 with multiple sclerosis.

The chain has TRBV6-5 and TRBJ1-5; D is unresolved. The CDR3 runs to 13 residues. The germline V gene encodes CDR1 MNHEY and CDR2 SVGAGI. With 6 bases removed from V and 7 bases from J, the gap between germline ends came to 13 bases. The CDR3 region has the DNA TGTGCCAGCAGCCCGAGGACTAACCAGCCCCAGCATTTT. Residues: CASSPRTNQPQHF.

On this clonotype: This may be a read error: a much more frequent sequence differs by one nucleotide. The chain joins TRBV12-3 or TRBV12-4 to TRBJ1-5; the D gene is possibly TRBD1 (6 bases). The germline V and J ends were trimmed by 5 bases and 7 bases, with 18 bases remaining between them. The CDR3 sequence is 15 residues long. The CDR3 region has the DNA TGTGCCAGCAGTCTTAGCGCGGGGGCAGACCAGCCCCAGCATTTT. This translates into CASSLSAGADQPQHF.

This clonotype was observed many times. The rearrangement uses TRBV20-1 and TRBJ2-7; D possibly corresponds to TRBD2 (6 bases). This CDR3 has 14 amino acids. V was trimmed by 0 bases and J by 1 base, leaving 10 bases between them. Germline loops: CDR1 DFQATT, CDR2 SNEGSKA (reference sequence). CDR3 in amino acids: CSARDLANSYEQYF. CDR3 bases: TGCAGTGCTAGAGATCTAGCGAATTCCTACGAGCAGTACTTC.

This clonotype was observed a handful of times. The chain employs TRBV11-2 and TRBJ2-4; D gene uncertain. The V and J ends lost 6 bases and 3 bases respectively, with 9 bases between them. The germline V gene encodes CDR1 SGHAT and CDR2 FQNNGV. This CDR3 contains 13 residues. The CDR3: CASRGYGKNIQYF. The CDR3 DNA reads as TGTGCCAGCAGAGGGTATGGCAAAAACATTCAGTACTTC.

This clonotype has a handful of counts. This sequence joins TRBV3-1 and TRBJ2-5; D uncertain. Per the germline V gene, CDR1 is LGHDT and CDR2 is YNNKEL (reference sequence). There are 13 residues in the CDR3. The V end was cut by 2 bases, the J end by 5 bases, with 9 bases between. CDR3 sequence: CASSQNPSETQYF. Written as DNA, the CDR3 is TGTGCCAGCAGCCAAAACCCGTCGGAGACCCAGTACTTC.

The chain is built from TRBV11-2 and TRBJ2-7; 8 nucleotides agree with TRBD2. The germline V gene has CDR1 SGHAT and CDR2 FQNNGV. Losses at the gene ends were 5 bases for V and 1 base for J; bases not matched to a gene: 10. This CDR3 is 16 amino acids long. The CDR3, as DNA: TGTGCCAGCAGCCCGCGAGCGGGAGAGGGGTCCTACGAGCAGTACTTC. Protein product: CASSPRAGEGSYEQYF.

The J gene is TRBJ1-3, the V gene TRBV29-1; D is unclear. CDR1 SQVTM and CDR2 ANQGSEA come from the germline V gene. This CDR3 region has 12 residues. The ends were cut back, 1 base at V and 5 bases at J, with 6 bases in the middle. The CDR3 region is CSVEVDRNTIYF. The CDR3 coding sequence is TGCAGCGTTGAAGTCGACAGAAACACCATATATTTT.

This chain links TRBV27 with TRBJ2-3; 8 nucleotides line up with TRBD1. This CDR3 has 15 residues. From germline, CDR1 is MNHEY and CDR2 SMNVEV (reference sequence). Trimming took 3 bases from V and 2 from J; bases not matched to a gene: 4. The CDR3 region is CASSFGDRNTDTQYF. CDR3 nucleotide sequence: TGTGCCAGCAGTTTTGGGGACAGGAACACAGATACGCAGTATTTT.

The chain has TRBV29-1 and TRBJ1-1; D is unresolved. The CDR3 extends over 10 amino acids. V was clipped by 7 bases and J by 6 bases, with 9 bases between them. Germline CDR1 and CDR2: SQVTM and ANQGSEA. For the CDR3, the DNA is TGCAGCGCACGTAGGGCTGAAGCTTTCTTT. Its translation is CSARRAEAFF.

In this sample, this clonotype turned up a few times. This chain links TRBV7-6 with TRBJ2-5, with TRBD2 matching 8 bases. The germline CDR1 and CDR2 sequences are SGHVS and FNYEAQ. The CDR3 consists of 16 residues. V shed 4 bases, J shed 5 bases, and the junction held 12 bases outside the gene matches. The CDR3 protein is CASSSQPGLVVETQYF. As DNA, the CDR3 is TGTGCCAGCAGCTCGCAACCGGGACTAGTTGTGGAGACCCAGTACTTC.

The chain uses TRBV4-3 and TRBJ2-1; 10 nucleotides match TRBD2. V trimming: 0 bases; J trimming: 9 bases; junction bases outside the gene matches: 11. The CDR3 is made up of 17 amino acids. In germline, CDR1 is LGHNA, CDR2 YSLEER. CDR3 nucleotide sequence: TGCGCCAGCAGCCAAGATTGGGCTAGCGGGAGTAATATTGAGCAGTTCTTC. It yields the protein CASSQDWASGSNIEQFF.

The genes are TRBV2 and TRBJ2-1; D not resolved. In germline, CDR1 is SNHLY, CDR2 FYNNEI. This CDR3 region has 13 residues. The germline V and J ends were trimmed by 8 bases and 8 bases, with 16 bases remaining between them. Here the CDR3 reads CASPGGPGHEQFF. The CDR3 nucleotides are TGTGCCAGCCCCGGCGGCCCAGGCCATGAGCAGTTCTTC.

Here the CDR3 reads CATSLTNEQFF. CDR3 in DNA: TGTGCCACCAGCCTCACCAATGAGCAGTTCTTC. The chain has TRBV15 and TRBJ2-1; D remains ambiguous. V was shortened by 5 bases and J by 6 bases, with 5 bases between the two germline ends. The germline V gene has CDR1 LNHNV and CDR2 YYDKDF (reference sequence). This CDR3 comprises 11 residues.

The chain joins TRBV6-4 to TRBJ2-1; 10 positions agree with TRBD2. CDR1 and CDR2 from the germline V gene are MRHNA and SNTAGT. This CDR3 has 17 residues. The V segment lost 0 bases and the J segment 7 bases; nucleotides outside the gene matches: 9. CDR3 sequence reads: CASSDSSLAGDGNEQFF. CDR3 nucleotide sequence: TGTGCCAGCAGTGACTCGTCTCTAGCGGGAGACGGGAATGAGCAGTTCTTC.